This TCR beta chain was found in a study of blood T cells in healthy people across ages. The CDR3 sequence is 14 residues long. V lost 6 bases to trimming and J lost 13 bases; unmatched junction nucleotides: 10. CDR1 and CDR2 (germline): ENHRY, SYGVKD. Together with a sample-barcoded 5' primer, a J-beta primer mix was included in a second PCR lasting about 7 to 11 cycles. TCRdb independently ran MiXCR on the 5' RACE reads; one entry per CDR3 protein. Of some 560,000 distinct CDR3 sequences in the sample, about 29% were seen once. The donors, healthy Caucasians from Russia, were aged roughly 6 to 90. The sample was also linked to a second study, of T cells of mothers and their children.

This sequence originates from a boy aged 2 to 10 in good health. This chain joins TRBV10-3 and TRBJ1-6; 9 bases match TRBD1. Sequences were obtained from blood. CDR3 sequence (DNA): TGTGCCATCAGAACAACAGGGACAGGGAGTCCCCTCCACTTT. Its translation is CAIRTTGTGSPLHF.